The 20 T cell receptor beta chains given below trace back to one sample, sequenced in a study of blood T cell repertoires in COVID-19. Here immunoSEQ multiplex PCR was the method, and the copy in TCRdb shows in-frame clones only, minus some. The table has roughly 500,000 clones, 85% to 90% seen once. Specimen: PBMCs or T cells enriched from blood (not recorded which). The origin of the receptors is a middle-aged woman who had recovered from COVID-19.

The rearrangement links TRBV2 to TRBJ1-6, with TRBD1 matching over 9 bases. V was pared by 6 bases and J by 9 bases, with 6 bases of the junction left unmatched. Germline-derived CDR1 and CDR2 are SNHLY and FYNNEI. The CDR3 sequence is 14 residues long. The CDR3 region has the DNA TGTGCCAGCAGCCGACAGGGGGTTGGTTCACCCCTCCACTTT. Amino acids: CASSRQGVGSPLHF.

J is TRBJ2-5 and V is TRBV5-1; TRBD2 agrees at 7 bases. The CDR3 has 15 amino acids. With 3 bases clipped from V and 1 base from J, the junction kept 6 bases outside the gene matches. The germline CDR1 and CDR2 sequences are SGHRS and YFSETQ. Here the CDR3 reads CASSSPSGAQETQYF. CDR3 nucleotide sequence: TGCGCCAGCAGCTCCCCTAGCGGAGCCCAAGAGACCCAGTACTTC.

This chain uses TRBV10-3 with TRBJ1-2; 10 bases fit TRBD1. The CDR3 extends over 15 amino acids. Trimming took 11 bases from V and 3 from J; bases not matched to a gene: 12. From germline, CDR1 is ENHRY and CDR2 SYGVKD. Written as DNA, the CDR3 is TGTGCCTCGTCCCGGGACAGGGGTCGGGACTATGGCTACACCTTC. Amino acids: CASSRDRGRDYGYTF.

This chain joins TRBV5-1 and TRBJ1-1, with D perhaps matching TRBD1 (5 bases). The CDR3 has 15 residues. V lost 4 bases and J lost 0, with 13 bases in between. CDR1 and CDR2 (germline): SGHRS, YFSETQ. This CDR3 reads CASSVTGNMNTEAFF. DNA of the CDR3: TGCGCCAGCAGCGTAACAGGTAACATGAACACTGAAGCTTTCTTT. The full variable domain, with the rest looked up from reference TRBV5-1 and TRBJ1-1, is KAGVTQTPRYLIKTRGQQVTLSCSPISGHRSVSWYQQTPGQGLQFLFEYFSETQRNKGNFPGRFSGRQFSNSRSEMNVSTLELGDSALYLCASSVTGNMNTEAFFGQGTRLTVV.

The chain combines TRBV7-2 with TRBJ2-1; TRBD2 matches 10 bases. Looked up from germline, CDR1 is SGHTA and CDR2 is FQGNSA. CDR3 length: 15 amino acids. Trimming cost V 2 bases and J 5 bases; bases outside gene matches: 3. CDR3 loop: CASSLSGRANNEQFF. CDR3 DNA: TGTGCCAGCAGCTTAAGCGGGAGGGCCAACAATGAGCAGTTCTTC.

The rearrangement uses TRBV7-9 and TRBJ2-5, with TRBD1 identical over 8 bases. V was pared by 5 bases and J by 6 bases, with 14 bases of the junction left unmatched. Germline V lookup: CDR1 SEHNR, CDR2 FQNEAQ (reference sequence). The CDR3 runs 16 residues. The CDR3 DNA reads as TGTGCCAGCAGCCGCATCGGACAGGGACAAGGGAAGACCCAGTACTTC. Translation: CASSRIGQGQGKTQYF.

The chain couples TRBV5-1 to TRBJ2-5; 7 bases line up with TRBD1. J gave up 0 bases and V 4 bases, and 6 bases lay outside the gene matches. This CDR3 contains 15 residues. Per the germline V gene, CDR1 is SGHRS and CDR2 is YFSETQ. The CDR3, as DNA: TGCGCCAGCAGCGTGACAGGGTTGTACCAAGAGACCCAGTACTTC. Translated, it gives CASSVTGLYQETQYF. The full variable domain, rest sourced from reference TRBV5-1 and TRBJ2-5, is KAGVTQTPRYLIKTRGQQVTLSCSPISGHRSVSWYQQTPGQGLQFLFEYFSETQRNKGNFPGRFSGRQFSNSRSEMNVSTLELGDSALYLCASSVTGLYQETQYFGPGTRLLVL.

This rearrangement joins TRBV2 to TRBJ2-4; TRBD2 matches at 8 bases. Germline V gene lookup returns CDR1 SNHLY and CDR2 FYNNEI. The CDR3 totals 15 residues. J gave up 10 bases and V 2 bases, and 10 bases lay outside the gene matches. The CDR3 region has the DNA TGTGCCAGCAGTGAAATCAGCGGGAGAAGTCAAATTCAGTACTTC. Translation gives CASSEISGRSQIQYF.

This clone was seen a single time. The J gene is TRBJ2-3, the V gene TRBV2; 9 bases are a match to TRBD2. Germline CDR1 and CDR2: SNHLY and FYNNEI. V dropped 2 bases and J dropped 3; count of bases not matched to a gene: 3. This CDR3 spans 15 amino acids. The CDR3 is CASSEFLAGTDTQYF. CDR3 sequence (DNA): TGTGCCAGCAGTGAATTCCTAGCGGGGACAGATACGCAGTATTTT.

Details on this clone: Other DNA sequences in this specimen translate into the identical CDR3. J is TRBJ1-5 and V is TRBV18; 8 nucleotides agree with TRBD1. CDR3 length equals 14 residues. CDR1 is KGHSH and CDR2 is LQKENI in the germline V gene. J gave up 6 bases and V 3 bases, and 4 bases lay outside the gene matches. CDR3 sequence reads: CASSPGQGSQPQHF. Here the CDR3 DNA reads TGTGCCAGCTCACCCGGACAGGGCAGTCAGCCCCAGCATTTT.

This clone occurred once. J is TRBJ2-1 and V is TRBV6-5; 10 nucleotides align to TRBD2. Looked up from germline, CDR1 is MNHEY and CDR2 is SVGAGI. Trimming removed 1 base from V and 9 bases from J; junction bases left unmatched: 6. The CDR3 consists of 15 residues. In DNA, the CDR3 is TGTGCCAGCAGTTACTTGACTAGCGGGTTTGGTGAGCAGTTCTTC. Translation gives CASSYLTSGFGEQFF.

The chain recombines TRBV5-6 with TRBJ1-1, with TRBD1 matching over 9 bases. Germline values: CDR1 SGHDT, CDR2 YYEEEE. V lost 2 bases, J lost 7 bases, and 3 bases stayed unmatched. The CDR3 is 13 residues long. This CDR3 is CASSFTGGLEAFF. CDR3 DNA sequence: TGTGCCAGCAGCTTTACAGGGGGCCTTGAAGCTTTCTTT. The variable domain in full, with the rest retrieved from reference TRBV5-6 and TRBJ1-1, is DAGVTQSPTHLIKTRGQQVTLRCSPKSGHDTVSWYQQALGQGPQFIFQYYEEEERQRGNFPDRFSGHQFPNYSSELNVNALLLGDSALYLCASSFTGGLEAFFGQGTRLTVV.

This clone has only one observation. The chain has TRBV5-4 and TRBJ1-5; 8 bases match TRBD1. The CDR3 covers 15 residues. With 1 base clipped from V and 6 bases from J, the junction kept 6 bases outside the gene matches. Germline V lookup: CDR1 SGHNT, CDR2 YYREEE (reference sequence). The CDR3 DNA reads as TGTGCCAGCAGCTTGCAGGGGGCGTTAGGTCAGCCCCAGCATTTT. Its translation: CASSLQGALGQPQHF.

The chain recombines TRBV25-1 with TRBJ1-2; D is possibly TRBD1 (6 bases). This CDR3 has 13 amino acids. The germline gives CDR1 MGHDK, CDR2 SYGVNS. V was clipped by 5 bases and J by 8 bases, with 15 bases between them. The DNA for the CDR3 is TGTGCCAGCAGTCCGTCCGGGGGGCTGGGCTACACCTTC. This gives the protein CASSPSGGLGYTF.

DNA of the CDR3: TGTGCCTGGAAAACCGACAGTAGACTTGAAGCTTTCTTT. As protein: CAWKTDSRLEAFF. This chain joins TRBV30 and TRBJ1-1, with D possibly being TRBD1 (5 bases). Trimming removed 4 bases at V and 7 bases at J, with 16 bases between. The V gene's germline CDR1 is GTSNPN and CDR2 SVGIG (reference sequence). This CDR3 region has 13 residues.

This chain connects TRBV19 to TRBJ1-1; weak D call: TRBD1 (6 bases). The V and J ends lost 6 bases and 2 bases respectively, with 10 bases between them. The CDR3 covers 13 residues. Per the germline V gene, CDR1 is LNHDA and CDR2 is SQIVND (reference sequence). The CDR3 sequence is CASSKQGNTEAFF. CDR3 DNA: TGTGCCAGTAGCAAACAGGGAAACACTGAAGCTTTCTTT.

This chain connects TRBV4-3 to TRBJ2-7, with D perhaps TRBD1 (6 bases). V lost 4 bases and J 1 base, leaving 14 bases between the germline ends. Germline loops: CDR1 LGHNA, CDR2 YSLEER. The CDR3 is 15 amino acids. CDR3 bases: TGCGCCAGCAGCCGGGAGCAGGGGATTTCCTACGAGCAGTACTTC. Translating gives CASSREQGISYEQYF.

This clone was seen just once. V usage is TRBV7-9 and J usage is TRBJ1-3; D gene unclear. The V and J ends lost 4 bases and 0 bases respectively, with 13 bases between them. The germline CDR1 and CDR2 sequences are SEHNR and FQNEAQ (reference sequence). The CDR3 has 16 amino acids. CDR3 nucleotide sequence: TGTGCCAGCAGCTCCGGAGAACTCCTCTCTGGAAACACCATATATTTT. This translates into CASSSGELLSGNTIYF.

This chain connects TRBV29-1 to TRBJ2-5; 11 bases line up with TRBD1. CDR1 is SQVTM and CDR2 is ANQGSEA in the germline V gene. This CDR3 has 14 residues. The V gene end was trimmed by 3 bases and the J gene end by 3 bases; junction bases not matched to a gene: 3. The CDR3 loop reads CSVEDRGREETQYF. In nucleotides, the CDR3 is TGCAGCGTTGAGGACAGGGGGCGTGAAGAGACCCAGTACTTC.

The chain couples TRBV6-1 to TRBJ2-7; 11 positions match TRBD2. J was trimmed by 0 bases and V by 3 bases; bases with no gene match: 13. The CDR3 totals 19 residues. Germline V CDR1 and CDR2: MNHNS, SASEGT. CDR3 in amino acids: CASSDRSGVSGRASYEQYF. In DNA, the CDR3 is TGTGCCAGCAGTGATAGGTCGGGGGTTAGCGGGAGGGCCTCCTACGAGCAGTACTTC.